A selection of T cell receptor beta chains follows, all from one sample in a study of T cell clones after liver transplantation. Repertoires were generated with immunoSEQ multiplex PCR, while TCRdb's copy carries only in-frame clones and drops some. The profile covers 68,000 or so clones, with approximately 80% appearing a single time and roughly 0.54% taken by the ten largest. Sequencing used CD4+ T cells from blood, obtained before liver transplant. These receptors were collected from a human donor who received a liver transplant. Both conserved end residues are part of each CDR3. Only part of the rows carry a size: once, few, many, or a class if the clone is expanded.

clone size	V gene	CDR3 protein
NA	TRBV19	CASSIDPHSNQPQHF
few	TRBV2	CASSDLLVGEFSGANVLTF
NA	TRBV9	CASSANLRGGQETQYF
once	TRBV9	CASSVRPNQPQHF
NA	TRBV5-6	CASSVWGGEAFF
NA	TRBV27	CASSLTGFGNTIYF
once	TRBV6-1	CASSEPGTGFYEQYF
NA	TRBV5-1	CASGRTAEETQYF
NA	TRBV5-1	CASSPTAGGNTGELFF
NA	TRBV6-5	CASSSGTVKGTQYF
NA	TRBV18	CASSPRGNTEAFF
NA	TRBV7-8	CASSAPTGTGKQYF
NA	TRBV6-1	CASSVVITDTQYF
NA	TRBV18	CASSPRQQNTEAFF
NA	TRBV7-6	CASSQDRQSRAPYF
NA	TRBV19	CASTTIGLAGKTGELFF
NA	TRBV2	CASRGRGLAAYNEQFF
few	TRBV6-1	CASGGTGDGTQYF
NA	TRBV19	CASSRAQNSYEQYF
NA	TRBV28	CSAGGPRSGAFF
NA	TRBV5-4	CASSSGSTDTQYF
NA	TRBV18	CASSPGGIYGYTF
once	TRBV28	CASSRTGNNQPQHF
once	TRBV9	CASSASSGGSGANVLTF
NA	TRBV16	CASSAPRTGSVKNIQYF
once	TRBV6-5	CASSPRAVPGELFF
NA	TRBV20-1	CSARYTTEAFF
NA	TRBV5-5	CASSLGPSLAGPQETQYF
NA	TRBV11-2	CASSSRRGLLMNTEAFF
NA	TRBV6-6	CASSYDIFNEKLFF
NA	TRBV9	CASSPNWGAGSGNTIYF
NA	TRBV28	CASSLPDRESQPQHF
NA	TRBV28	CASSLSPGLGGDTQYF
NA	TRBV27	CASRERMSYGYTF
NA	TRBV27	CASSPTREQPQHF
NA	TRBV11-2	CASSPPGTTNTGELFF
once	TRBV28	CASSLSGSGNTIYF
once	TRBV5-1	CASSLGLLIYEQYF
NA	TRBV5-6	CASSLEGALFEQYF
NA	TRBV28	CASSLAQELTQHF
NA	TRBV7-6	CASSPTSTLAETQYF
NA	TRBV27	CASNPKMWGDGTRDEQFF
few	TRBV28	CASSSPTGYSNQPQHF
NA	TRBV7-3	CASSLQGGPFLSELFF
NA	TRBV7-2	CASSATGTSGGTQYF